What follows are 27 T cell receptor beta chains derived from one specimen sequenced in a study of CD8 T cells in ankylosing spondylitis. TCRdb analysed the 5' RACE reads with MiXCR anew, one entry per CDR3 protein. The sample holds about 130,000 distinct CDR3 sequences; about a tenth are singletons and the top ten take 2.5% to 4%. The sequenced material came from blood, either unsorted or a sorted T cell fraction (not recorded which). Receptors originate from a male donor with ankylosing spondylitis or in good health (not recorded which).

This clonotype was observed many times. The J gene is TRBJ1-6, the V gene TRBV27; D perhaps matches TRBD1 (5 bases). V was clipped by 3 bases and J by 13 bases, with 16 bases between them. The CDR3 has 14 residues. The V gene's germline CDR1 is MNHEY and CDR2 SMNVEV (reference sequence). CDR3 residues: CASSFGASSGPLHF. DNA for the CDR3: TGTGCCAGCAGTTTTGGGGCATCGTCGGGTCCCCTCCACTTT.

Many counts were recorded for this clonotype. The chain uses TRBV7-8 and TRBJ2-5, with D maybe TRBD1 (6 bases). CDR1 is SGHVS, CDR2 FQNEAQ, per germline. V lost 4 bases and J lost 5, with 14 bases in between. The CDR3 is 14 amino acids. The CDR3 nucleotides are TGTGCCAGCAGCTCGGACAGAGTTCGGGAGACCCAGTACTTC. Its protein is CASSSDRVRETQYF.

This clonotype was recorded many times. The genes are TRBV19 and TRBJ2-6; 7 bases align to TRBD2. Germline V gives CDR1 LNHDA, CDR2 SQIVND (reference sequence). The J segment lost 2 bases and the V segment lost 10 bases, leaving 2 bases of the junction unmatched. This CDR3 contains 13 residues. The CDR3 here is CATSGAGANVLTF. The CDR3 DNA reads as TGTGCCACTAGCGGAGCTGGGGCCAACGTCCTGACTTTC.

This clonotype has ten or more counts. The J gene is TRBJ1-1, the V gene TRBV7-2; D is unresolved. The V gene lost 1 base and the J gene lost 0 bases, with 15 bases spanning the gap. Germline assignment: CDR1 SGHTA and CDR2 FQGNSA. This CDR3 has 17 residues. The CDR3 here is CASSLVAGRTLNTEAFF. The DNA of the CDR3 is TGTGCCAGCAGCTTAGTAGCTGGCAGGACGCTGAACACTGAAGCTTTCTTT. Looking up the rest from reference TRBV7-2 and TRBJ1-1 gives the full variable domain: GAGVSQSPSNKVTEKGKDVELRCDPISGHTALYWYRQSLGQGLEFLIYFQGNSAPDKSGLPSDRFSAERTGGSVSTLTIQRTQQEDSAVYLCASSLVAGRTLNTEAFFGQGTRLTVV.

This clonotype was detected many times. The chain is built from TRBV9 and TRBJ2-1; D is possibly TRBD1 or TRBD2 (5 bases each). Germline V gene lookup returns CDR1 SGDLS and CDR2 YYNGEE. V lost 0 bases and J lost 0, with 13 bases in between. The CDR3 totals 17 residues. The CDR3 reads CASSVGLGTDSYNEQFF. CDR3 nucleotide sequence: TGTGCCAGCAGCGTAGGTCTCGGGACGGACTCCTACAATGAGCAGTTCTTC.

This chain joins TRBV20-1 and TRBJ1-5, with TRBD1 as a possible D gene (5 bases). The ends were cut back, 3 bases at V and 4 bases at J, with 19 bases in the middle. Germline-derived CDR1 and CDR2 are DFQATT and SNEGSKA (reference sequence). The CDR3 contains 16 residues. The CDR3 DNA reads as TGCAGTGCTAGTTATTGGGGGTTGGGTGGGAATCAGCCCCAGCATTTT. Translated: CSASYWGLGGNQPQHF.

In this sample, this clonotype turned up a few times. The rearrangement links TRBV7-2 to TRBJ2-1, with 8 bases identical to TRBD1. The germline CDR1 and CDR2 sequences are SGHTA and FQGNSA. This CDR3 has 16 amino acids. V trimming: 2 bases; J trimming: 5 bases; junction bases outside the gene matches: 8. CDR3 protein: CASSLFSTGDHNEQFF. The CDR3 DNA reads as TGTGCCAGCAGCTTATTTTCGACAGGGGACCACAATGAGCAGTTCTTC.

This CDR3 is CATSNIGGRNQPQHF. CDR3 in DNA: TGTGCCACCAGCAATATCGGGGGAAGGAATCAGCCCCAGCATTTT. This chain uses TRBV15 with TRBJ1-5; D might be TRBD1 (5 bases). Germline loops: CDR1 LNHNV, CDR2 YYDKDF (reference sequence). This CDR3 comprises 15 residues. Trimming took off 4 bases at V and 4 bases at J, with 14 bases between the two ends.

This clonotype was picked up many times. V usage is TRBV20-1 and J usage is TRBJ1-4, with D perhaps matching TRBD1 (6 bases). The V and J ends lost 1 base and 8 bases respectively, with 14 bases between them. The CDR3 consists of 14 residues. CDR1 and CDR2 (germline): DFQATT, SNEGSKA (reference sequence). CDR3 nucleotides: TGCAGTGCTAGAGTTCCCGGGACAAGGGAAAAACTGTTTTTT. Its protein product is CSARVPGTREKLFF.

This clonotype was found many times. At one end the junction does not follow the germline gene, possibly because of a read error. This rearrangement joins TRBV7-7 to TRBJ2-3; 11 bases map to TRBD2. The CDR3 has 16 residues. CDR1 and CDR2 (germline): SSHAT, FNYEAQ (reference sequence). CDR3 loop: CASSPGTSGRTDTQYF. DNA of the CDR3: TGTGCTAGCAGCCCCGGGACTAGCGGACGCACAGATACGCAGTATTTT.

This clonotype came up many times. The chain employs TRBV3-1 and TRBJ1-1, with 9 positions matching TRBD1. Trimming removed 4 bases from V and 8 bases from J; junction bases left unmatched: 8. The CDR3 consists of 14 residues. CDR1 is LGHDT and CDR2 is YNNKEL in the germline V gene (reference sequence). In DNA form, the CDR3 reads TGTGCCAGCAGCCGCGCACAGGGGGCTTCAGAAGCTTTCTTT. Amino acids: CASSRAQGASEAFF.

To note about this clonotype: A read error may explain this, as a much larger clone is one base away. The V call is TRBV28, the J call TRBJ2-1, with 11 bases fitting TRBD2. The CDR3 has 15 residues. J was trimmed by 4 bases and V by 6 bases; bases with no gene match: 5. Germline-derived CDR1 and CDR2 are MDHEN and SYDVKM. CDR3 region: CASSHGTSGYNEQFF. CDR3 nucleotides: TGTGCCAGCAGCCATGGGACTAGCGGTTACAATGAGCAGTTCTTC.

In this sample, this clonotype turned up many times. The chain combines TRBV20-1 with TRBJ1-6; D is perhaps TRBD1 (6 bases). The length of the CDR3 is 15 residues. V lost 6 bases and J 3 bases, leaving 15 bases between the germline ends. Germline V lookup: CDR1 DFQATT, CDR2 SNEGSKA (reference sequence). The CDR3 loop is CSAPTGQYYNSPLHF. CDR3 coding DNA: TGCAGTGCCCCGACAGGACAGTACTATAATTCACCCCTCCACTTT.

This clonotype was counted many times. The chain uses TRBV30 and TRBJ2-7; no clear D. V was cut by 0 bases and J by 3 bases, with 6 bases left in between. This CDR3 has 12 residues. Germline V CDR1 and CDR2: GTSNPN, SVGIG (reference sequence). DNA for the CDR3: TGTGCCTGGAGTGTTTCAAGCTACGAGCAGTACTTC. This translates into CAWSVSSYEQYF.

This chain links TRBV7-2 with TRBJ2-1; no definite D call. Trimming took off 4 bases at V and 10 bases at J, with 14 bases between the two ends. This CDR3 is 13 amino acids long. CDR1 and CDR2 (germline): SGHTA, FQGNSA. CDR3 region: CASSSRNLVEQFF. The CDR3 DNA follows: TGTGCCAGCAGCTCGCGGAATTTGGTGGAGCAGTTCTTC. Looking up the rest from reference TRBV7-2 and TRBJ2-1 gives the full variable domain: GAGVSQSPSNKVTEKGKDVELRCDPISGHTALYWYRQSLGQGLEFLIYFQGNSAPDKSGLPSDRFSAERTGGSVSTLTIQRTQQEDSAVYLCASSSRNLVEQFFGPGTRLTVL.

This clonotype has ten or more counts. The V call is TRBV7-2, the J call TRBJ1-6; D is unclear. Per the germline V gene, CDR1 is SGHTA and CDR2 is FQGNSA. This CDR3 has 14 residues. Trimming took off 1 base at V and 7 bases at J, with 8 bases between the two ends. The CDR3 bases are TGTGCCAGCAGCTTAGTTCTTCGGAATTCACCCCTCCACTTT. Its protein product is CASSLVLRNSPLHF.

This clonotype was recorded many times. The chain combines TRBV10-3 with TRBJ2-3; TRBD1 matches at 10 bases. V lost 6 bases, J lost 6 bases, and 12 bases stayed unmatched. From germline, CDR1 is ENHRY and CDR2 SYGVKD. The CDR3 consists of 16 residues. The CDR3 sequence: CAIRKATGGLRDTQYF. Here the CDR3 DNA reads TGTGCCATCAGGAAAGCGACAGGGGGCTTGAGGGATACGCAGTATTTT.

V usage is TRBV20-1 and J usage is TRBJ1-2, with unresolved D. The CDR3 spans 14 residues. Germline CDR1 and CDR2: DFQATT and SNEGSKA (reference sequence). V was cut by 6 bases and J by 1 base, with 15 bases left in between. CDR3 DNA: TGCAGTGCAGTGCCCGGACCTCTTAACTATGGCTACACCTTC. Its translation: CSAVPGPLNYGYTF.

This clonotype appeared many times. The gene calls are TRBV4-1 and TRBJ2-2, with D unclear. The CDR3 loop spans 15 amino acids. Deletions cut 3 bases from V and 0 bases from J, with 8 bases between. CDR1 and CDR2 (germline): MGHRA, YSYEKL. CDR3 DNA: TGCGCCAGCAGCCAGGAAAGACCGAACACCGGGGAGCTGTTTTTT. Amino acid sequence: CASSQERPNTGELFF.

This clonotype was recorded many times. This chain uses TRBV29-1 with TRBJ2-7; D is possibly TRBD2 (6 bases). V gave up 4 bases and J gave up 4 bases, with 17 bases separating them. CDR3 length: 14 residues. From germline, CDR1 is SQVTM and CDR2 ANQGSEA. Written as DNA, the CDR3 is TGCAGCGTTGCTGGGACTCTAATTCCTTACGAGCAGTACTTC. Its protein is CSVAGTLIPYEQYF.

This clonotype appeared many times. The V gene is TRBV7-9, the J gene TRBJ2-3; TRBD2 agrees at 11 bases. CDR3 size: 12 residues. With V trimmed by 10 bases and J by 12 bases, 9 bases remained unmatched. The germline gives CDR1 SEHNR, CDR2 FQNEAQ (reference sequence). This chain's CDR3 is CATQAGLAVQYF. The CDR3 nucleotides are TGTGCCACCCAGGCGGGACTAGCGGTCCAGTATTTT.

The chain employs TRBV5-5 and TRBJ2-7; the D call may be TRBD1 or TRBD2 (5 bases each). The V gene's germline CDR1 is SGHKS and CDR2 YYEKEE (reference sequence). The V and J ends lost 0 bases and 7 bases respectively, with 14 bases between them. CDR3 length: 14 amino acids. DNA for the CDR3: TGTGCCAGCAGCTTGGGAGGGGCGAACGGGGAGCAGTACTTC. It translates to CASSLGGANGEQYF.

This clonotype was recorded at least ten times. CDR3 coding DNA: TGCAGCGTTGTTTTTAGCGGGAACACGCAGTATTTT. Translation: CSVVFSGNTQYF. This chain joins TRBV29-1 and TRBJ2-3; 8 nucleotides align to TRBD2. The CDR3 contains 12 residues. Trimming cost V 4 bases and J 9 bases; bases outside gene matches: 6. Germline CDR1 and CDR2: SQVTM and ANQGSEA.

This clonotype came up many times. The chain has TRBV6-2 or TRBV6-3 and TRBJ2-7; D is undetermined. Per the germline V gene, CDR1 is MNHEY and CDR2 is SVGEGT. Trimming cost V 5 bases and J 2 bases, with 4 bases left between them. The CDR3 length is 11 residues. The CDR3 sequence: CASSQTYEQYF. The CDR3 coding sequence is TGTGCCAGCAGTCAAACCTACGAGCAGTACTTC.

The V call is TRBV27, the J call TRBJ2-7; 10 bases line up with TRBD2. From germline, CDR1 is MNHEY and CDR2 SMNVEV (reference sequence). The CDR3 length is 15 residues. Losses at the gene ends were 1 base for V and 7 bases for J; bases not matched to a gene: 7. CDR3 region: CASSLWGSGREEQYF. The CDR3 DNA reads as TGTGCCAGCAGTTTATGGGGGAGCGGGAGGGAAGAGCAGTACTTC.

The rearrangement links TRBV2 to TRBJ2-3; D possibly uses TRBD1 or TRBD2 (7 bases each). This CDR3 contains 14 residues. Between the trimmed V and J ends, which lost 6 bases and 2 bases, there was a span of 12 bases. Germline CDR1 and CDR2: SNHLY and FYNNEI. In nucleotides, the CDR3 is TGTGCCAGCAGACAGGGGACTAACACAGATACGCAGTATTTT. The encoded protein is CASRQGTNTDTQYF.

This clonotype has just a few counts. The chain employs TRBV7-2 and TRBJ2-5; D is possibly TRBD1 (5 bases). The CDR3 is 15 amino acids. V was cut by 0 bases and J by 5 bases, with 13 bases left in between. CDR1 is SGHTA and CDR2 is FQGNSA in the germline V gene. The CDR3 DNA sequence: TGTGCCAGCAGCTTAGCGCAATCGGCAGGGGAGACCCAGTACTTC. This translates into CASSLAQSAGETQYF. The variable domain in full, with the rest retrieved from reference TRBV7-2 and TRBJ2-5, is GAGVSQSPSNKVTEKGKDVELRCDPISGHTALYWYRQSLGQGLEFLIYFQGNSAPDKSGLPSDRFSAERTGGSVSTLTIQRTQQEDSAVYLCASSLAQSAGETQYFGPGTRLLVL.